Below are 14 T cell receptor beta chains sequenced from a single sample in a study of cytomegalovirus exposure and HLA in healthy donors. In the PCR, 60 Vbeta and 13 Jbeta primers were used. Some clones are missing from TCRdb's copy, which holds only in-frame ones; the method was immunoSEQ multiplex PCR. Here the sample spans 150,000 to 200,000 clones, approximately 80% being singletons. Material: PBMCs. These receptors all stem from a man between 25 and 39 years old in good health and CMV-seropositive.

The chain links TRBV4-1 to TRBJ1-3; D gene uncertain. The V end lost 0 bases, the J end lost 4 bases, and 19 bases lay between the germline ends. CDR1 and CDR2 (germline): MGHRA, YSYEKL. CDR3 length: 18 residues. The CDR3 region has the DNA TGCGCCAGCAGCCAAGATCCCCCAATCAGTATTACCGGAAACACCATATATTTT. This translates into CASSQDPPISITGNTIYF.

This clone has just one count. The chain has TRBV5-1 and TRBJ1-1; D gene ambiguous. The CDR3 runs 14 residues. Trimming pared 3 bases from V and 3 bases from J, leaving 12 bases between. The germline V gene encodes CDR1 SGHRS and CDR2 YFSETQ. The CDR3 spells CASSSQDTDTEAFF. The CDR3 DNA reads TGCGCCAGCAGCTCCCAAGACACTGACACTGAAGCTTTCTTT. The whole variable domain, filled in from reference TRBV5-1 and TRBJ1-1, reads KAGVTQTPRYLIKTRGQQVTLSCSPISGHRSVSWYQQTPGQGLQFLFEYFSETQRNKGNFPGRFSGRQFSNSRSEMNVSTLELGDSALYLCASSSQDTDTEAFFGQGTRLTVV.

V is TRBV11-3 and J is TRBJ2-1; 8 nucleotides agree with TRBD2. The CDR3 extends over 16 amino acids. V gave up 3 bases and J gave up 8 bases; unmatched junction bases: 12. CDR1 SGHNT and CDR2 YENEEA come from the germline V gene. The DNA for the CDR3 is TGTGCCAGCAGCTTTTATACGGGGGGGGTCGACGATGAGCAGTTCTTC. Amino acid sequence: CASSFYTGGVDDEQFF.

J is TRBJ2-5 and V is TRBV6-6, with D tentatively TRBD2 (6 bases). V was cut by 5 bases and J by 2 bases, with 15 bases left in between. The CDR3 consists of 15 residues. CDR1 is MNHNY, CDR2 SVGAGI, per germline (reference sequence). The CDR3: CASSLGVAVQETQYF. The CDR3, as DNA: TGTGCCAGCAGTCTCGGAGTAGCGGTTCAAGAGACCCAGTACTTC.

This chain links TRBV15 with TRBJ2-2, with 7 bases that match TRBD2. CDR1 is LNHNV, CDR2 YYDKDF, per germline (reference sequence). The ends lost 4 bases at V and 6 bases at J; junction bases unmatched: 2. This CDR3 is built from 13 residues. The CDR3 sequence: CATSKTSPGELFF. The CDR3 region has the DNA TGTGCCACCAGCAAGACTAGCCCCGGGGAGCTGTTTTTT.

The chain is built from TRBV15 and TRBJ2-2; 9 nucleotides line up with TRBD2. CDR3 length equals 16 residues. V shed 4 bases and J 4 bases; nucleotides not matched to a gene: 7. CDR1 is LNHNV and CDR2 is YYDKDF in the germline V gene (reference sequence). CDR3 nucleotide sequence: TGTGCCACCAGCACTGCGAGCGGGGGGCCCACCGGGGAGCTGTTTTTT. This translates into CATSTASGGPTGELFF.

The genes are TRBV27 and TRBJ1-2; D might be TRBD1 (6 bases). This CDR3 has 13 amino acids. V lost 6 bases to trimming and J lost 4 bases, with 12 bases between them. Germline V lookup: CDR1 MNHEY, CDR2 SMNVEV (reference sequence). CDR3 in amino acids: CASRGGGPYGYTF. As DNA, the CDR3 is TGTGCCAGCAGAGGGGGGGGTCCCTATGGCTACACCTTC.

The chain combines TRBV9 with TRBJ2-2, with 12 bases fitting TRBD1. Germline V gene lookup returns CDR1 SGDLS and CDR2 YYNGEE. The V and J ends lost 0 bases and 5 bases, in that order; junction bases with no gene match: 2. This CDR3 comprises 16 residues. CDR3 in amino acids: CASSVAGQGATGELFF. CDR3 in DNA: TGTGCCAGCAGCGTAGCGGGACAGGGGGCAACCGGGGAGCTGTTTTTT. The full variable domain, completed using reference TRBV9 and TRBJ2-2, is DSGVTQTPKHLITATGQRVTLRCSPRSGDLSVYWYQQSLDQGLQFLIQYYNGEERAKGNILERFSAQQFPDLHSELNLSSLELGDSALYFCASSVAGQGATGELFFGEGSRLTVL.

The chain links TRBV9 to TRBJ2-1; 11 bases are shared with TRBD2. CDR1 is SGDLS and CDR2 is YYNGEE in the germline V gene. The CDR3 totals 14 residues. J gave up 6 bases and V 3 bases, and 2 bases lay outside the gene matches. DNA for the CDR3: TGTGCCAGCAGCGCCGGACTAGCGGGCAATGAGCAGTTCTTC. It translates to CASSAGLAGNEQFF.

The chain couples TRBV27 to TRBJ2-7; no reliable D call. Trimming removed 4 bases from V and 3 bases from J, with 10 bases in between. The CDR3 length is 13 residues. Germline CDR1 and CDR2: MNHEY and SMNVEV (reference sequence). The CDR3 spells CASSSTLNYEQYF. The CDR3, as DNA: TGTGCCAGCAGTTCCACACTAAACTACGAGCAGTACTTC.

V and J are TRBV30 and TRBJ1-2; no reliable D call. This CDR3 region has 12 residues. V was shortened by 3 bases and J by 9 bases, with 14 bases between the two germline ends. The V gene's germline CDR1 is GTSNPN and CDR2 SVGIG (reference sequence). This CDR3 is CAWRMGPTRYTF. In nucleotides, the CDR3 is TGTGCCTGGAGGATGGGCCCTACCCGCTACACCTTC.

This clone appeared a single time. V gene TRBV15 combines with J gene TRBJ2-2; no clear D. V was pared by 0 bases and J by 5 bases, with 10 bases between. Germline V lookup: CDR1 LNHNV, CDR2 YYDKDF (reference sequence). The CDR3 runs to 15 residues. CDR3 DNA sequence: TGTGCCACCAGCAGAGACCGGGTCGATACCGGGGAGCTGTTTTTT. Translated: CATSRDRVDTGELFF.

The table lists this clone with a count of one. CDR3 region: CASSTDRGRLAGSYEQYF. DNA for the CDR3: TGTGCCAGTAGTACCGACCGAGGTAGACTAGCGGGAAGCTACGAGCAGTACTTC. V and J are TRBV19 and TRBJ2-7; 11 positions agree with TRBD2. Germline V gene sequence: CDR1 LNHDA, CDR2 SQIVND (reference sequence). V lost 4 bases to trimming and J lost 3 bases; unmatched junction nucleotides: 14. This CDR3 has 18 residues.

The chain has TRBV2 and TRBJ2-3; 8 positions match TRBD2. V was clipped by 10 bases and J by 3 bases; unmatched bases: 9. Germline lookup yields CDR1 SNHLY and CDR2 FYNNEI. The CDR3 is 14 residues long. This CDR3 is CATTGTSRTDTQYF. CDR3 coding DNA: TGTGCCACCACAGGGACTAGTCGTACAGATACGCAGTATTTT.